One and the same sample provided the 5 T cell receptor beta chains below, sequenced in a study of blood T cell repertoires in COVID-19. Assay used: immunoSEQ multiplex PCR; TCRdb lists only in-frame clones, some missing. Among more than 55,000 clones listed, 75% to 90% were seen once. Sequenced material: peripheral blood. The receptors were sampled from a woman aged 60-75 years with COVID-19, enrolled during active disease.

This clone has only one observation. The chain has TRBV7-2 and TRBJ2-6, with 8 bases aligning to TRBD1. The CDR3 length is 18 residues. Looked up from germline, CDR1 is SGHTA and CDR2 is FQGNSA. The ends lost 4 bases at V and 2 bases at J; junction bases unmatched: 10. CDR3 DNA sequence: TGTGCCAGCAGCTCAACTAAGACAGGGGTTACTGGGGCCAACGTCCTGACTTTC. Its translation is CASSSTKTGVTGANVLTF.

This clone appeared once. The genes are TRBV9 and TRBJ2-7, with 7 bases identical to TRBD1. The CDR3 covers 17 residues. J was trimmed by 0 bases and V by 4 bases; bases with no gene match: 13. CDR1 and CDR2 (germline): SGDLS, YYNGEE. In nucleotides, the CDR3 is TGTGCCAGCAGCCATCGTTCGAGACAGGGAGCCTCCTACGAGCAGTACTTC. Translating gives CASSHRSRQGASYEQYF.

The rearrangement uses TRBV7-2 and TRBJ1-2, with 9 bases fitting TRBD1. Germline CDR1 is SGHTA and CDR2 is FQGNSA. Unmatched junction bases numbered 7, after V lost 0 bases and J lost 8 bases. The CDR3 covers 15 residues. CDR3 in DNA: TGTGCCAGCAGCTTAGCCCCGGGACAGGGTAGGGGCTACACCTTC. Protein sequence: CASSLAPGQGRGYTF.

The chain employs TRBV5-1 and TRBJ2-5; TRBD1 might be the D (6 bases). The CDR3 consists of 15 residues. CDR1 SGHRS and CDR2 YFSETQ come from the germline V gene. V was clipped by 0 bases and J by 2 bases, with 11 bases between them. CDR3 nucleotides: TGCGCCAGCAGCTTGGGCAGGGGTTGGCAAGAGACCCAGTACTTC. It codes for CASSLGRGWQETQYF.

The genes are TRBV7-8 and TRBJ2-1, with D possibly being TRBD1 (7 bases). The CDR3 length is 15 residues. V was cut by 5 bases and J by 7 bases, with 18 bases left in between. CDR1 is SGHVS and CDR2 is FQNEAQ in the germline V gene. The CDR3 is CASSLTWAGGNEQFF. The CDR3 DNA reads as TGTGCCAGCAGCCTAACCTGGGCAGGGGGGAATGAGCAGTTCTTC. Together with reference TRBV7-8 and TRBJ2-1, the CDR3 gives the full variable domain: GAGVSQSPRYKVAKRGQDVALRCDPISGHVSLFWYQQALGQGPEFLTYFQNEAQLDKSGLPSDRFFAERPEGSVSTLKIQRTQQEDSAVYLCASSLTWAGGNEQFFGPGTRLTVL.